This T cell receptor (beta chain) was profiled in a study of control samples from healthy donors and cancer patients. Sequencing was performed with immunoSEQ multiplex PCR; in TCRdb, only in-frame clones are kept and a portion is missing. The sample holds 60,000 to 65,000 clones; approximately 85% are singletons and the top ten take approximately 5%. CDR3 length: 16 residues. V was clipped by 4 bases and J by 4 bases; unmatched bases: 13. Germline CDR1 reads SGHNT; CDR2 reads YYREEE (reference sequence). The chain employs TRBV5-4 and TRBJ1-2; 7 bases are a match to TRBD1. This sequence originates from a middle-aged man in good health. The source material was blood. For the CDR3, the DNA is TGTGCCAGCAGCCGGCGGGACAGACGAAGGGGCTATGGCTACACCTTC. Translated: CASSRRDRRRGYGYTF.